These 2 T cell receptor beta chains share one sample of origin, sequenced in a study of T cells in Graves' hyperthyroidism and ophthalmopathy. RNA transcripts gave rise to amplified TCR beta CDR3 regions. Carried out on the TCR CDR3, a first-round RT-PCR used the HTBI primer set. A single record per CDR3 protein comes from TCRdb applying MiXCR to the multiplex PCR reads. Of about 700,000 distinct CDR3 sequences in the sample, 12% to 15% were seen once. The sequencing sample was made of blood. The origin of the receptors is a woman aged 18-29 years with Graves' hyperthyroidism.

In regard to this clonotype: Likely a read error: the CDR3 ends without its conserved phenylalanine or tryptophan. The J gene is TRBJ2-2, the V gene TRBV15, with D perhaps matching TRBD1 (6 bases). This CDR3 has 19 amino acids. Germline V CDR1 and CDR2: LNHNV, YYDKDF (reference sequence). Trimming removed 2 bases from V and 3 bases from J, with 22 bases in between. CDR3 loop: CATSRSYFLQGLDTGELFL. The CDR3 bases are TGTGCCACCAGCAGATCATACTTTTTACAGGGCTTGGACACCGGGGAGCTGTTTCTT.

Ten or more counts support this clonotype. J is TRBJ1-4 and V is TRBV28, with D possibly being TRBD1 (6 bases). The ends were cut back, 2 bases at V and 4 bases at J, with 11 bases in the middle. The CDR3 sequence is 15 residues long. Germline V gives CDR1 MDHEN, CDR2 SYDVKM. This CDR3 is CASSLGGADNEKLFF. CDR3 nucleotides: TGTGCCAGCAGTTTAGGGGGGGCTGATAATGAAAAACTGTTTTTT.